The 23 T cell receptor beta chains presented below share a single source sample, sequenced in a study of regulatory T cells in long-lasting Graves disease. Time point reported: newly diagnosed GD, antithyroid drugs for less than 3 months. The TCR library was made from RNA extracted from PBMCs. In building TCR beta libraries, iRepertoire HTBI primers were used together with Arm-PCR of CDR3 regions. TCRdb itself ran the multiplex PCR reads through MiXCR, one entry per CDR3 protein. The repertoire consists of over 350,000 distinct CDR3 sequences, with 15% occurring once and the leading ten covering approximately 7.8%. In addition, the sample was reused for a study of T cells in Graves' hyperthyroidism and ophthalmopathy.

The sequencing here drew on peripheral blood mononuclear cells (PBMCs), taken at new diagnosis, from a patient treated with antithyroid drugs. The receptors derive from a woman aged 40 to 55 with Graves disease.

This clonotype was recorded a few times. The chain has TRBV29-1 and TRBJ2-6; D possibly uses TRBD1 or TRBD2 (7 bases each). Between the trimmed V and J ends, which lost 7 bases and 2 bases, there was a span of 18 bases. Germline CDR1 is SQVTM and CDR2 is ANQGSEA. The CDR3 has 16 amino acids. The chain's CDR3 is CSAGRTGLTGANVLTF. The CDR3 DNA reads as TGCAGCGCCGGGAGGACAGGACTTACTGGGGCCAACGTCCTGACTTTC.

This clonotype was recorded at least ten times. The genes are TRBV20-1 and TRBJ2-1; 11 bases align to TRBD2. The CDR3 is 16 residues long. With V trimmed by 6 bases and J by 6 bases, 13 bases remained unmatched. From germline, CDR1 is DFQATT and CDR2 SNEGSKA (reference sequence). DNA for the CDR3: TGCAGTGCCCCGATAGCGGGAGGGCCTTGGAGCAATGAGCAGTTCTTC. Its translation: CSAPIAGGPWSNEQFF.

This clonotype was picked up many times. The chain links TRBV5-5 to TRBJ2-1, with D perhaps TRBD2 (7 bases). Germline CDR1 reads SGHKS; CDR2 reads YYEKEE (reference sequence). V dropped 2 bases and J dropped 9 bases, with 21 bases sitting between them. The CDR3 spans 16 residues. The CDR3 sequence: CASSFRPGDYNGEQFF. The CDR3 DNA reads TGTGCCAGCAGCTTCCGTCCAGGGGACTACAATGGTGAGCAGTTCTTC.

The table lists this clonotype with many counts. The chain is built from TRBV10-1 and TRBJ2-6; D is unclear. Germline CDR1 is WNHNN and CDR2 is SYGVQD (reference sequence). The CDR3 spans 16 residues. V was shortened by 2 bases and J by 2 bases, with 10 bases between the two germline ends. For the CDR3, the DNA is TGCGCCAGCAGTGAGAGAGCAGGTACTGGGGCCAACGTCCTGACTTTC. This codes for CASSERAGTGANVLTF.

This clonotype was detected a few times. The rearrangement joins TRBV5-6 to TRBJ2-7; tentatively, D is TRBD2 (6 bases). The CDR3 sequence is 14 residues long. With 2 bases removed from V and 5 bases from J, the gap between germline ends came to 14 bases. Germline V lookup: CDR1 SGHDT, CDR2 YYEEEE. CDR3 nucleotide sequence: TGTGCCAGCAGCTTCACTTGGCGGGAAGACGAGCAGTACTTC. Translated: CASSFTWREDEQYF.

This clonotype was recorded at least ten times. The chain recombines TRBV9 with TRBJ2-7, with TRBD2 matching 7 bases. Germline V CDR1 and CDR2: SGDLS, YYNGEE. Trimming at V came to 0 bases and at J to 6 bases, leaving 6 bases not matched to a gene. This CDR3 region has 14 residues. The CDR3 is CASSVAGGGGEQYF. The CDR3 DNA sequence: TGTGCCAGCAGCGTAGCTGGGGGGGGAGGCGAGCAGTACTTC.

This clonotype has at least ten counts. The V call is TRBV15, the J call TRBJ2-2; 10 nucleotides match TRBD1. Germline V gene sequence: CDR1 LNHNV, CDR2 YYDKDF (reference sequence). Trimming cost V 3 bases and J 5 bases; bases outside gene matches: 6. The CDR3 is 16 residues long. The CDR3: CATSSRDRGGTGELFF. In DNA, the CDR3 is TGTGCCACCAGCAGCCGGGACAGGGGAGGTACCGGGGAGCTGTTTTTT.

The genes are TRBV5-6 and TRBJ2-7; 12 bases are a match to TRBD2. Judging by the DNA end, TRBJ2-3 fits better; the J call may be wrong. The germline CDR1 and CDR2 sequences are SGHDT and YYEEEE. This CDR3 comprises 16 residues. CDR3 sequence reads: CAWSRLAGENIDTQYF. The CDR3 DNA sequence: TGTGCCTGGAGTCGACTAGCGGGAGAGAATATAGATACGCAGTATTTT.

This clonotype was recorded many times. The CDR3, as DNA: TGTGCCAGCAGCCAAGAGCGGAGTTGGCAGTTCTTC. It codes for CASSQERSWQFF. The J gene is TRBJ2-1, the V gene TRBV3-1, with D hard to call. Germline CDR1 LGHDT, CDR2 YNNKEL (reference sequence). This CDR3 has 12 residues. Between the trimmed V and J ends, which lost 0 bases and 12 bases, there was a span of 9 bases.

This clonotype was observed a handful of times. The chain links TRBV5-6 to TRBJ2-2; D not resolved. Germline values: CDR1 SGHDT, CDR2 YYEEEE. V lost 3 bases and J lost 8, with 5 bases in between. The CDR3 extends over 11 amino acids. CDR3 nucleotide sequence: TGTGCCAGCAGCTCCTGGGGGGAGCTGTTTTTT. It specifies CASSSWGELFF.

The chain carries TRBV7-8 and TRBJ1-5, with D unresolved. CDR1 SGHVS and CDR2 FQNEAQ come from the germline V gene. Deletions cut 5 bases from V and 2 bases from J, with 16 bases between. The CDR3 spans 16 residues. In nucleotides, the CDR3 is TGTGCCAGCAGCGGGCGACGGTTGAAGGGCAATCAGCCCCAGCATTTT. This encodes CASSGRRLKGNQPQHF.

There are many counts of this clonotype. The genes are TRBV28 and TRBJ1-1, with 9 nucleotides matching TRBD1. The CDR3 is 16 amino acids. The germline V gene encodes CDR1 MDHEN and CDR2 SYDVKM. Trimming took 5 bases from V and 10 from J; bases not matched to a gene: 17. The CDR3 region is CASSGTGLSMNDTAFF. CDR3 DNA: TGTGCCAGCAGTGGGACAGGGCTTTCCATGAATGACACAGCTTTCTTT.

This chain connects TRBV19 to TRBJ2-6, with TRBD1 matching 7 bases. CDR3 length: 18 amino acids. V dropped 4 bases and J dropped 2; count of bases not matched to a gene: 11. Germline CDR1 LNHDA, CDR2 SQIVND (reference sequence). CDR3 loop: CASSKQDRSSPGANVLTF. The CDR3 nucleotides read TGTGCCAGTAGTAAACAGGACAGGTCCAGCCCTGGGGCCAACGTCCTGACTTTC.

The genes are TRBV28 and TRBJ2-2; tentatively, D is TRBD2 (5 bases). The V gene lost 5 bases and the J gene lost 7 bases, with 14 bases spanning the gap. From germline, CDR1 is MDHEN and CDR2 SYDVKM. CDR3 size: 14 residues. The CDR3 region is CASSPAGRNGELFF. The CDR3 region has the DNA TGTGCCAGCAGTCCGGCGGGCCGAAACGGGGAGCTGTTTTTT.

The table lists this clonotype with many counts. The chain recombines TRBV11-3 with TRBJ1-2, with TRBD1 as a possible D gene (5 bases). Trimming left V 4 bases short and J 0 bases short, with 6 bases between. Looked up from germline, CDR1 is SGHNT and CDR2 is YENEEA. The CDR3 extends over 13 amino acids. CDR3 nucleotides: TGTGCCAGCAGCTCGACAGCTAACTATGGCTACACCTTC. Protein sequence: CASSSTANYGYTF. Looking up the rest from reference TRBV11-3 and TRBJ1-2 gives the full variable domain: EAGVVQSPRYKIIEKKQPVAFWCNPISGHNTLYWYLQNLGQGPELLIRYENEEAVDDSQLPKDRFSAERLKGVDSTLKIQPAELGDSAVYLCASSSTANYGYTFGSGTRLTVV.

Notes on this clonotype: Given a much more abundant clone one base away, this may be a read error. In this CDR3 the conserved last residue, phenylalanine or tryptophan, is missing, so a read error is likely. The chain's CDR3 is CSVWHHRDTEAFS. CDR3 sequence (DNA): TGCAGCGTTTGGCACCACCGGGACACTGAAGCTTTCTCT. V gene TRBV29-1 combines with J gene TRBJ1-1; no clear D gene. Per germline, CDR1 SQVTM and CDR2 ANQGSEA. Trimming pared 5 bases from V and 3 bases from J, leaving 13 bases between. This CDR3 is built from 13 residues.

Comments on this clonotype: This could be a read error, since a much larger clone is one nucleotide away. CDR3 in DNA: TGTGCCAGCAGTTTCTCCGTCCCCGAAGGCCCCCAGACTGGCGAGGACAATGAGCAGTTCTTC. Encoded protein: CASSFSVPEGPQTGEDNEQFF. This chain uses TRBV28 with TRBJ2-5; D ambiguous. TRBJ2-1 explains the end of the DNA better; the J call may be wrong. CDR3 length equals 21 residues. Germline V lookup: CDR1 MDHEN, CDR2 SYDVKM.

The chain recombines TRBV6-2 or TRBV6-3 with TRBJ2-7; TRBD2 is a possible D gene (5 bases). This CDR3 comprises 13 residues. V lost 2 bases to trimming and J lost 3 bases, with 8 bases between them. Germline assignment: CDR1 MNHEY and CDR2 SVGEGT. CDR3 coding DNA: TGTGCCAGCAGTTACGGACTCAACTACGAGCAGTACGTC. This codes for CASSYGLNYEQYV.

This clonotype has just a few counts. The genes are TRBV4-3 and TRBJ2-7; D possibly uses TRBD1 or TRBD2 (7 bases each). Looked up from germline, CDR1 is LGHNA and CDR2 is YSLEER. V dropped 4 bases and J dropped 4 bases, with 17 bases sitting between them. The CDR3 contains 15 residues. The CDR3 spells CASSPRGGTAYEQYF. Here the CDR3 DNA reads TGCGCCAGCAGCCCCAGGGGGGGCACCGCATACGAGCAGTACTTC.

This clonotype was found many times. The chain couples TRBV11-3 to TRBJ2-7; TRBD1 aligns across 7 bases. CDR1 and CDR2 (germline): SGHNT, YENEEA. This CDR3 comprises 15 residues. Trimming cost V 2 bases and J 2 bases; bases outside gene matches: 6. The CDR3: CASSLRGGQTYEQYF. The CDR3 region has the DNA TGTGCCAGCAGCTTAAGAGGGGGACAGACCTACGAGCAGTACTTC.

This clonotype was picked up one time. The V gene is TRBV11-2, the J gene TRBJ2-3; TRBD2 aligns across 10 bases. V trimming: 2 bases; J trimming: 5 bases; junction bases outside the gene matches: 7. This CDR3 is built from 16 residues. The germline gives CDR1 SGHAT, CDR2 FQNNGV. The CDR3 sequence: CASSLLPGLARDTQYF. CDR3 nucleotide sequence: TGTGCCAGCAGCTTACTTCCGGGACTAGCGAGAGATACGCAGTATTTT.

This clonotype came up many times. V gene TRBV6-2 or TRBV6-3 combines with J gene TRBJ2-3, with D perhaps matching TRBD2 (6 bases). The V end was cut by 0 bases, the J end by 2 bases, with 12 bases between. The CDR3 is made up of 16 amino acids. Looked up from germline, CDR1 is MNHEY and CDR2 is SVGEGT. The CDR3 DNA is TGTGCCAGCAGTTACTCGAGCGGCGGGACCACAGATACGCAGTATTTT. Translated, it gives CASSYSSGGTTDTQYF.

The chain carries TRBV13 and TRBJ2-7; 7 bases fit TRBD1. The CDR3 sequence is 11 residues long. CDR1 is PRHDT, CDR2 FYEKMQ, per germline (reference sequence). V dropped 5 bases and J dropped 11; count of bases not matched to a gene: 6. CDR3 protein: CASSQGGLEYF. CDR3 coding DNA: TGTGCCAGCAGCCAAGGGGGCCTTGAGTACTTC.